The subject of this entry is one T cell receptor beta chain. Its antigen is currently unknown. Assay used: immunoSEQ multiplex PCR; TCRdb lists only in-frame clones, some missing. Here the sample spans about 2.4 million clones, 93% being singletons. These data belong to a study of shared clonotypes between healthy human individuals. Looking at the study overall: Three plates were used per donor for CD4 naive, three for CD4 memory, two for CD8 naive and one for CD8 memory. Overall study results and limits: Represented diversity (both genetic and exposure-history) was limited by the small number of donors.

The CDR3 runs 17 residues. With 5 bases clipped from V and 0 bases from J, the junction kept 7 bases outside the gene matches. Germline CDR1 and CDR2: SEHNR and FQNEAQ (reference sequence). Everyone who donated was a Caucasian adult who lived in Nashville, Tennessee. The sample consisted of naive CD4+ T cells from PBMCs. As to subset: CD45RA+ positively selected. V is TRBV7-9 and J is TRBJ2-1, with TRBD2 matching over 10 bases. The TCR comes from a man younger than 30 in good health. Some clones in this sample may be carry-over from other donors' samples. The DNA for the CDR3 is TGTGCCAGCAGCGCCTTACCTAGCGGGAGCTCCTACAATGAGCAGTTCTTC. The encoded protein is CASSALPSGSSYNEQFF. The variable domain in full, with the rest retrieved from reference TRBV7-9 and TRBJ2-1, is DTGVSQNPRHKITKRGQNVTFRCDPISEHNRLYWYRQTLGQGPEFLTYFQNEAQLEKSRLLSDRFSAERPKGSFSTLEIQRTEQGDSAMYLCASSALPSGSSYNEQFFGPGTRLTVL.